One and the same sample provided the 20 T cell receptor beta chains below, sequenced in a study of graft-versus-host responses after intestinal transplantation. Libraries were prepared by immunoSEQ multiplex PCR; TCRdb keeps only in-frame clonotypes and omits some of them. The table has some 41,000 clones, 75% to 95% seen once; the top ten hold over 2%. This material consisted of PBMCs, taken around 320 days after intestinal transplant. Source of these receptors: a human patient who received an intestinal transplant, so some T cells may come from the graft donor.

The rearrangement uses TRBV28 and TRBJ1-1; unclear D gene. The CDR3 loop spans 17 amino acids. Germline CDR1 is MDHEN and CDR2 is SYDVKM. Trimming removed 3 bases at V and 1 base at J, with 18 bases between. CDR3 nucleotides: TGTGCCAGCAGTTTTGGCTTAGCGGGGAGGCCGAACACTGAAGCTTTCTTT. Its protein is CASSFGLAGRPNTEAFF.

CDR3 bases: TGTGCCAGCAGTTACTCGCAGGGACCCGCCTACGAGCAGTACTTC. Protein product: CASSYSQGPAYEQYF. V and J are TRBV6-6 and TRBJ2-5; D is possibly TRBD1 or TRBD2 (5 bases each). The last part of the DNA fits TRBJ2-7 better; the J call may be wrong. Germline-derived CDR1 and CDR2 are MNHNY and SVGAGI (reference sequence). The length of the CDR3 is 15 residues.

The DNA for the CDR3 is TGCGCCAGCAGCGGACAGGGCATTGAGCAGTTCTTC. Residues: CASSGQGIEQFF. The rearrangement links TRBV5-1 to TRBJ2-1, with 8 bases that match TRBD1. The J segment lost 9 bases and the V segment lost 4 bases, leaving 3 bases of the junction unmatched. This CDR3 is 12 amino acids long. Germline CDR1 and CDR2: SGHRS and YFSETQ.

V is TRBV10-2 and J is TRBJ2-3; D is uncertain. Germline V gives CDR1 WSHSY, CDR2 SAAADI. Trimming removed 3 bases at V and 7 bases at J, with 5 bases between. The CDR3 totals 11 residues. The CDR3 region has the DNA TGCGCCAGCAGTGACGAATATACGCAGTATTTT. Translated: CASSDEYTQYF.

The chain recombines TRBV2 with TRBJ2-7; 9 bases match TRBD1. Germline loops: CDR1 SNHLY, CDR2 FYNNEI. CDR3 length equals 14 residues. J lost 1 base, V lost 10 bases, and 8 bases had no gene match. Here the CDR3 reads CATTRDRVSYEQYF. CDR3 coding DNA: TGTGCCACGACCCGGGACAGGGTGTCCTACGAGCAGTACTTC.

The chain joins TRBV9 to TRBJ1-5; 8 positions match TRBD1. This CDR3 contains 21 residues. Trimming at V came to 0 bases and at J to 1 base, leaving 18 bases not matched to a gene. CDR1 is SGDLS, CDR2 YYNGEE, per germline. For the CDR3, the DNA is TGTGCCAGCAGCGTAGTGGGGGCAGGGGGCCATCAATTGACAAGCAATCAGCCCCAGCATTTT. Residues: CASSVVGAGGHQLTSNQPQHF.

The V gene is TRBV6-1, the J gene TRBJ1-3, with TRBD1 identical over 9 bases. The junction had 4 bases not matched to a gene; V was cut back by 6 bases and J by 1 base. In germline, CDR1 is MNHNS, CDR2 SASEGT. The CDR3 loop spans 15 amino acids. For the CDR3, the DNA is TGTGCCAGCAGGAGGACAGGGGATTCTGGAAACACCATATATTTT. Translated, it gives CASRRTGDSGNTIYF.

The chain is built from TRBV7-9 and TRBJ2-7; D is unresolved. CDR3 length: 11 residues. The germline V and J ends were trimmed by 5 bases and 7 bases, with 9 bases remaining between them. Germline CDR1 is SEHNR and CDR2 is FQNEAQ (reference sequence). The CDR3 DNA follows: TGTGCCAGCAGCCCCACCGAAGAGCAGTACTTC. Protein: CASSPTEEQYF. The variable domain in full, completed from reference TRBV7-9 and TRBJ2-7, reads DTGVSQNPRHKITKRGQNVTFRCDPISEHNRLYWYRQTLGQGPEFLTYFQNEAQLEKSRLLSDRFSAERPKGSFSTLEIQRTEQGDSAMYLCASSPTEEQYFGPGTRLTVT.

The rearrangement joins TRBV29-1 to TRBJ2-7, with 8 bases identical to TRBD1. V lost 6 bases to trimming and J lost 6 bases; unmatched junction nucleotides: 13. Per the germline V gene, CDR1 is SQVTM and CDR2 is ANQGSEA. This CDR3 is 14 amino acids long. The CDR3 reads CSVDLSGGASEQYF. CDR3 nucleotides: TGCAGCGTAGACCTTTCAGGGGGCGCGTCCGAGCAGTACTTC.

This rearrangement joins TRBV28 to TRBJ2-7, with D uncertain. CDR1 and CDR2 from the germline V gene are MDHEN and SYDVKM. This CDR3 contains 14 residues. V dropped 3 bases and J dropped 0 bases, with 9 bases sitting between them. The CDR3 DNA reads as TGTGCCAGCAGTTTTACAAAAACCTCCTACGAGCAGTACTTC. Its protein product is CASSFTKTSYEQYF.

The J gene is TRBJ1-4, the V gene TRBV5-1; D ambiguous. The CDR3 totals 15 residues. Trimming left V 0 bases short and J 8 bases short, with 14 bases between. Germline V gene lookup returns CDR1 SGHRS and CDR2 YFSETQ. The DNA for the CDR3 is TGCGCCAGCAGCTTGGATGCAGCCAGGCCCGAAAAACTGTTTTTT. Protein product: CASSLDAARPEKLFF.

The chain couples TRBV6-4 to TRBJ2-1; 8 bases are a match to TRBD2. The CDR3 has 14 residues. V trimming: 2 bases; J trimming: 3 bases; junction bases outside the gene matches: 0. The V gene's germline CDR1 is MRHNA and CDR2 SNTAGT. CDR3 nucleotides: TGTGCCAGCAGTGACGGGACTAGCTACAATGAGCAGTTCTTC. Protein sequence: CASSDGTSYNEQFF.

CDR3 coding DNA: TGTGCCAGCAGCCCAGTACAGGTTCCTGGCTACACCTTC. Translating it yields CASSPVQVPGYTF. J is TRBJ1-2 and V is TRBV7-9; a weak D match, TRBD1 (5 bases). The CDR3 has 13 amino acids. The ends were cut back, 5 bases at V and 7 bases at J, with 14 bases in the middle. Germline CDR1 and CDR2: SEHNR and FQNEAQ (reference sequence).

This chain connects TRBV6-5 to TRBJ1-2; D is perhaps TRBD1 (5 bases). V was trimmed by 0 bases and J by 8 bases, leaving 19 bases between them. CDR3 length: 16 residues. Per germline, CDR1 MNHEY and CDR2 SVGAGI. The CDR3 loop is CASSYSRVTGPRGYTF. Here the CDR3 DNA reads TGTGCCAGCAGTTACTCGAGAGTTACAGGCCCCAGGGGCTACACCTTC.

This clone was picked up one time. The CDR3 loop is CASSLTLAGGGDEQFF. The CDR3 DNA is TGTGCCAGCAGCTTAACCCTAGCGGGAGGAGGAGATGAGCAGTTCTTC. The chain links TRBV7-3 to TRBJ2-1, with TRBD2 matching over 11 bases. The trim removed 0 bases at V and 8 bases at J, leaving 6 bases unmatched. This CDR3 region has 16 residues. In germline, CDR1 is SGHTA, CDR2 FQGTGA.

The rearrangement joins TRBV5-1 to TRBJ1-1; 7 bases agree with TRBD1. This CDR3 has 14 amino acids. Germline lookup yields CDR1 SGHRS and CDR2 YFSETQ. The J segment lost 7 bases and the V segment lost 3 bases, leaving 9 bases of the junction unmatched. As DNA, the CDR3 is TGCGCCAGCAGCTGGGCCGACAGGGAGGGTGAAGCTTTCTTT. Amino acids: CASSWADREGEAFF.

The J gene is TRBJ2-7, the V gene TRBV7-3; 10 bases match TRBD2. CDR3 length equals 14 residues. Germline loops: CDR1 SGHTA, CDR2 FQGTGA. V lost 0 bases to trimming and J lost 7 bases; unmatched junction nucleotides: 3. The CDR3 DNA follows: TGTGCCAGCAGCTTAACAGCGGGAGGGATGGAGCAGTACTTC. It yields the protein CASSLTAGGMEQYF.

The CDR3, as DNA: TGTGCCAGCAGTGAAGTCTCTTTCACCGGGGAGCTGTTTTTT. Translation: CASSEVSFTGELFF. J is TRBJ2-2 and V is TRBV2; D gene uncertain. Germline-derived CDR1 and CDR2 are SNHLY and FYNNEI. V gave up 1 base and J gave up 4 bases, with 7 bases separating them. This CDR3 is 14 amino acids long.

The J gene is TRBJ2-3, the V gene TRBV4-1, with 14 bases identical to TRBD2. Unmatched junction bases numbered 7, after V lost 3 bases and J lost 2 bases. CDR3 length: 18 amino acids. Germline CDR1 and CDR2: MGHRA and YSYEKL. The CDR3 reads CASSHPGTSGGDTDTQYF. DNA of the CDR3: TGCGCCAGCAGCCACCCGGGGACTAGCGGGGGAGACACAGATACGCAGTATTTT.

The rearrangement joins TRBV27 to TRBJ2-5; D remains ambiguous. Germline CDR1 reads MNHEY; CDR2 reads SMNVEV (reference sequence). The CDR3 runs 10 residues. Trimming shortened V by 2 bases and J by 5 bases, and 0 bases separated the two germline ends. The CDR3 sequence is CASSLETQYF. In nucleotides, the CDR3 is TGTGCCAGCAGTTTAGAGACCCAGTACTTC.